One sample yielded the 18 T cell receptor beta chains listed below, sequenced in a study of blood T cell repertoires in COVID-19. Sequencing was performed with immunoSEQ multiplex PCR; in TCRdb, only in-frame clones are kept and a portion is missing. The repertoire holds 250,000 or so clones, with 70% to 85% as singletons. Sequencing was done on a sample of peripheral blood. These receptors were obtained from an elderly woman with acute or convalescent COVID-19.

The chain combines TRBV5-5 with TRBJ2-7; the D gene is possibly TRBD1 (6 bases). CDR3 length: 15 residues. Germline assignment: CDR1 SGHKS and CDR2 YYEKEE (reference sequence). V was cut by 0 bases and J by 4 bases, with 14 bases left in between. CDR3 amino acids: CASSLALGGQYEQYF. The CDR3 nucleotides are TGTGCCAGCAGCTTGGCCCTTGGGGGCCAATACGAGCAGTACTTC. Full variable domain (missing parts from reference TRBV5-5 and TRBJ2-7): DAGVTQSPTHLIKTRGQQVTLRCSPISGHKSVSWYQQVLGQGPQFIFQYYEKEERGRGNFPDRFSARQFPNYSSELNVNALLLGDSALYLCASSLALGGQYEQYFGPGTRLTVT.

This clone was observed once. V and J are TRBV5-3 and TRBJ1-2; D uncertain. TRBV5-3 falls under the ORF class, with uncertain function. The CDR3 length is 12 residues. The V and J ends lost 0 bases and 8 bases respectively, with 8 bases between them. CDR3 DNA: TGTGCCAGAAGCTTGGTCGGGGAGGGCTACACCTTC. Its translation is CARSLVGEGYTF.

The CDR3 loop reads CASSATGVGANVLTF. The CDR3, as DNA: TGTGCCAGTAGTGCCACAGGGGTAGGGGCCAACGTCCTGACTTTC. This chain links TRBV19 with TRBJ2-6, with TRBD1 identical over 7 bases. Per germline, CDR1 LNHDA and CDR2 SQIVND (reference sequence). The length of the CDR3 is 15 residues. V lost 5 bases and J lost 4; bases outside the gene matches: 5.

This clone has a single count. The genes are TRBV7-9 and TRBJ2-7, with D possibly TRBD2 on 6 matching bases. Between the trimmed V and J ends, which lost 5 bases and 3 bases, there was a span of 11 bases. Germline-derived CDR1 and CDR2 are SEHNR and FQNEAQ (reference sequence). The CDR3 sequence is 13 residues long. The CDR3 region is CASSINGGYEQYF. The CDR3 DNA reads TGTGCCAGCAGCATCAACGGGGGCTACGAGCAGTACTTC.

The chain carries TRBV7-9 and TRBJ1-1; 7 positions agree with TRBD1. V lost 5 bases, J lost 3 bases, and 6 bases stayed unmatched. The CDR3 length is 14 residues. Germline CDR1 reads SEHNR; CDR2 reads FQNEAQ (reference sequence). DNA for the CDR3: TGTGCCAGCAGCCCTACAGGGGCAGACACTGAAGCTTTCTTT. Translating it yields CASSPTGADTEAFF.

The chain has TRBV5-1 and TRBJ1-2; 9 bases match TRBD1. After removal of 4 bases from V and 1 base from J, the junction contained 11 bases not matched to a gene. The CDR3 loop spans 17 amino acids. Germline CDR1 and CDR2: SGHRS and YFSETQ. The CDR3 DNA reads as TGCGCCAGCAGCCCGCAGGGACAGGGAGACTTTAACTATGGCTACACCTTC. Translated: CASSPQGQGDFNYGYTF.

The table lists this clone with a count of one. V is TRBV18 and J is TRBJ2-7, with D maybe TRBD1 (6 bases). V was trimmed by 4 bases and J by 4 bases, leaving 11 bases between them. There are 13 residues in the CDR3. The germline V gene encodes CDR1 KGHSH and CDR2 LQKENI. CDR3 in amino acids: CASSLGQGYEQYF. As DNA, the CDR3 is TGTGCCAGCTCACTCGGCCAGGGGTACGAGCAGTACTTC.

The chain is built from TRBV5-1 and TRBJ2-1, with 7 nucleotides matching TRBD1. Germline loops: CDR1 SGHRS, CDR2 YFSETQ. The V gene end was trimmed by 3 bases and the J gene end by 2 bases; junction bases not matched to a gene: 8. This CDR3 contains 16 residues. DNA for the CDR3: TGCGCCAGCAGCTCGGACCCCGGGACAGCCTACAATGAGCAGTTCTTC. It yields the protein CASSSDPGTAYNEQFF.

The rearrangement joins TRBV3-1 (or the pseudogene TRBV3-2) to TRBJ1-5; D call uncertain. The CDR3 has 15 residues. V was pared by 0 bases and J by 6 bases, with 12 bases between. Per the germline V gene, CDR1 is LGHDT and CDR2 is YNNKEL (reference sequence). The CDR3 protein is CASSQDRTLGQPQHF. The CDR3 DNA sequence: TGTGCCAGCAGCCAAGACAGGACTTTGGGTCAGCCCCAGCATTTT.

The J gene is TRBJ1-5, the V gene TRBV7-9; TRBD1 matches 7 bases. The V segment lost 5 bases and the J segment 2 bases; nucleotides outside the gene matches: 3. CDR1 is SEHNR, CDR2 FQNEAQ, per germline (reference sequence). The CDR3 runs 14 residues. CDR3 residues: CASSPQGRNQPQHF. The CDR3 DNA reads TGTGCCAGCAGCCCACAGGGGCGCAATCAGCCCCAGCATTTT.

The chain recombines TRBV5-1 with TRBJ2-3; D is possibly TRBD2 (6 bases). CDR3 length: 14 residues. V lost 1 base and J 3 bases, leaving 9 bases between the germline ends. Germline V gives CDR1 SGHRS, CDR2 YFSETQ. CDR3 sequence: CASSLRESTDTQYF. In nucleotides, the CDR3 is TGCGCCAGCAGCTTGCGGGAGAGTACAGATACGCAGTATTTT. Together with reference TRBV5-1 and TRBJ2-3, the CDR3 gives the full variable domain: KAGVTQTPRYLIKTRGQQVTLSCSPISGHRSVSWYQQTPGQGLQFLFEYFSETQRNKGNFPGRFSGRQFSNSRSEMNVSTLELGDSALYLCASSLRESTDTQYFGPGTRLTVL.

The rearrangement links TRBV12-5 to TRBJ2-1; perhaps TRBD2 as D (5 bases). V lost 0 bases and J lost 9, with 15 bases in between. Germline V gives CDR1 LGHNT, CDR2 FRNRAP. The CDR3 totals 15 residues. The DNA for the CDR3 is TGTGCTAGTGGTTTGGTTTACTTACTAGGGAGTGAGCAGTTCTTC. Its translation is CASGLVYLLGSEQFF.

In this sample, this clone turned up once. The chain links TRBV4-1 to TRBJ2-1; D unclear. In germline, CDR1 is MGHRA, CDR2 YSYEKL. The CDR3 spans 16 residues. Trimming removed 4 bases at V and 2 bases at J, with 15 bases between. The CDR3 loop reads CASSRLRRLPYNEQFF. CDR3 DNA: TGCGCCAGCAGCCGCCTACGGCGACTGCCCTACAATGAGCAGTTCTTC.

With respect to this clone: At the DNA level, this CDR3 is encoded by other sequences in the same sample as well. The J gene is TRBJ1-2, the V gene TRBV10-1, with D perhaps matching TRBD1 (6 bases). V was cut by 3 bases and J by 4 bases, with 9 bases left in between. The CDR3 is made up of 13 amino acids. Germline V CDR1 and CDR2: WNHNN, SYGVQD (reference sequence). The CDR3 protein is CASSEQGPYGYTF. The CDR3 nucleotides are TGCGCCAGCAGTGAACAGGGTCCCTATGGCTACACCTTC.

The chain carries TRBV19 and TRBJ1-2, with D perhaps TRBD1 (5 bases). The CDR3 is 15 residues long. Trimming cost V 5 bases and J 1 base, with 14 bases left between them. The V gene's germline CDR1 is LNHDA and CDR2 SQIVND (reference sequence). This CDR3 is CASSLSGGGNYGYTF. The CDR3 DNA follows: TGTGCCAGTAGTCTTAGCGGCGGGGGTAACTATGGCTACACCTTC.

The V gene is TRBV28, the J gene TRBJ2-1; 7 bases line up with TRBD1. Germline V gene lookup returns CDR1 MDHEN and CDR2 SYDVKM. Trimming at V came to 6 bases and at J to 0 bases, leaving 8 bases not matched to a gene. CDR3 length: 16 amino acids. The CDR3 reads CASRSDRAGSYNEQFF. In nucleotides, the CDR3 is TGTGCCAGCAGATCAGACAGGGCAGGCTCCTACAATGAGCAGTTCTTC.

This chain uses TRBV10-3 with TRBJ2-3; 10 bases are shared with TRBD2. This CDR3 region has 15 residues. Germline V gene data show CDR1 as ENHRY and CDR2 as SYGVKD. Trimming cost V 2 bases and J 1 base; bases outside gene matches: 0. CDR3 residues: CAISEGLAGTDTQYF. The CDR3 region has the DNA TGTGCCATCAGTGAGGGACTAGCGGGCACAGATACGCAGTATTTT.

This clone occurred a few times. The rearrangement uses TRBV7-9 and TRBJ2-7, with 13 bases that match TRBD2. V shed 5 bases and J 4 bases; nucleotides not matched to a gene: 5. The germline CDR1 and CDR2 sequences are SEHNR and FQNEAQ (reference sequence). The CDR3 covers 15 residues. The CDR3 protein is CASSTTSGRYYEQYF. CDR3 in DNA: TGTGCCAGCAGCACGACTAGCGGGAGGTATTACGAGCAGTACTTC.